The present TCR beta chain was sequenced within a study of cytomegalovirus exposure and HLA in healthy donors. Use of 60 Vbeta and 13 Jbeta primers characterized the PCR. Libraries were prepared by immunoSEQ multiplex PCR; TCRdb keeps only in-frame clonotypes and omits some of them. The repertoire holds 150,000 or so clones, with about 80% as singletons. The CDR3 extends over 16 amino acids. Germline CDR1 reads SGHKS; CDR2 reads YYEKEE (reference sequence). V dropped 0 bases and J dropped 4 bases, with 16 bases sitting between them. Material for sequencing was PBMCs. The clonotype comes from a woman aged 40 to 50 in good health and CMV-seronegative. The V and J genes are TRBV5-5 and TRBJ1-2; D remains unclear. CDR3 DNA sequence: TGTGCCAGCAGCTTGGATGGGCAGTTGTTAGTCTATGGCTACACCTTC. Its translation: CASSLDGQLLVYGYTF. The full variable domain, rest sourced from reference TRBV5-5 and TRBJ1-2, is DAGVTQSPTHLIKTRGQQVTLRCSPISGHKSVSWYQQVLGQGPQFIFQYYEKEERGRGNFPDRFSARQFPNYSSELNVNALLLGDSALYLCASSLDGQLLVYGYTFGSGTRLTVV.